The clone carrying this T cell receptor (beta chain) was seen ten or more times. Nominal health characterized the donors when sampled, though unrecorded immune exposures were likely. Primers for the PCR totalled 60 Vbeta and 13 Jbeta. Clones were sequenced by immunoSEQ multiplex PCR, and TCRdb holds only the in-frame ones, with some missing. Found here are 100,000 to 120,000 clones, less than 80% of them singletons; the top ten hold roughly 4.2%. The sample is drawn from a study of cytomegalovirus exposure and HLA in healthy donors. With 10 bases removed from V and 3 bases from J, the gap between germline ends came to 9 bases. The CDR3 length is 11 residues. Germline assignment: CDR1 MGHDK and CDR2 SYGVNS.

Sequencing was carried out using PBMCs. The chain has TRBV25-1 and TRBJ1-1, with D perhaps TRBD1 (6 bases). This receptor was taken from a woman in her thirties or forties in good health and CMV-seropositive. The CDR3 reads CATGQYTEAFF. The CDR3 coding sequence is TGTGCCACTGGACAGTACACTGAAGCTTTCTTT.